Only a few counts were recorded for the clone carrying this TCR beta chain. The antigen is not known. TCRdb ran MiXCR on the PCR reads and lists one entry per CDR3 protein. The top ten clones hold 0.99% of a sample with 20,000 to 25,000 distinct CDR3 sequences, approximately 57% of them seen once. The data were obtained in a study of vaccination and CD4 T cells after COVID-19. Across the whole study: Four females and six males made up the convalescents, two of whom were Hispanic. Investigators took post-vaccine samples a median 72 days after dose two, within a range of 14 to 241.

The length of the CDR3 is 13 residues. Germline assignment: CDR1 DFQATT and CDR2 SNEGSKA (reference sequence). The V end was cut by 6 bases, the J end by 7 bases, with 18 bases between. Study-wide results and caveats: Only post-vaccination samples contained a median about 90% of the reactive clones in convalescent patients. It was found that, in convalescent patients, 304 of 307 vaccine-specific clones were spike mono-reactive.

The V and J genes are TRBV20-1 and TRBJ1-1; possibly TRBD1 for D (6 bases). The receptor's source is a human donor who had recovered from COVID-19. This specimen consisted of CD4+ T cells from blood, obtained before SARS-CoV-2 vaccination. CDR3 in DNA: TGCAGTGCAACCACCCCCCTACAGGGTGAAGCTTTCTTT. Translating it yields CSATTPLQGEAFF.